This TCR beta chain was identified during a study of OX40 agonist ivuxolimab in advanced cancers. Study-level information: Partial response was recorded in three patients: one hepatocellular carcinoma and two cutaneous melanoma cases.

Assay: immunoSEQ multiplex PCR; the TCRdb copy retains only in-frame clones and omits some. Among more than 20,000 clones listed, around 85% were seen once. This CDR3 has 15 residues. The V gene's germline CDR1 is WNHNN and CDR2 SYGVQD (reference sequence). The V end lost 6 bases, the J end lost 0 bases, and 12 bases lay between the germline ends. The clonotype was recovered from an adult with an advanced solid tumor such as melanoma, head and neck, liver or kidney cancer. Material: CD4+ or CD8+ T cells sorted from blood, obtained in a trial of the OX40 agonist ivuxolimab. V usage is TRBV10-1 and J usage is TRBJ1-3; TRBD1 is a possible D gene (6 bases). CDR3 in DNA: TGCGCCAGCAGCGGACAGAGCAACTCTGGAAACACCATATATTTT. Its protein is CASSGQSNSGNTIYF.